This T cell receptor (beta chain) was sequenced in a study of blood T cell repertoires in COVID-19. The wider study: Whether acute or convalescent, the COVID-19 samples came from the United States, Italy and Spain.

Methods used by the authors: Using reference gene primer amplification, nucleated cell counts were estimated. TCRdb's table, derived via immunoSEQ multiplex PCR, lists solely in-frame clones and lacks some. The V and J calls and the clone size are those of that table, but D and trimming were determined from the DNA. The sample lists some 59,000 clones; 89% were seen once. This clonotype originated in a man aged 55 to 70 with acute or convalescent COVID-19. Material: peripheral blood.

The CDR3 reads CASSPQGTVLTGELFF. The DNA for the CDR3 is TGTGCCAGTAGTCCCCAAGGGACAGTACTTACCGGGGAGCTGTTTTTT. This chain links TRBV19 with TRBJ2-2, with 7 bases that match TRBD1. V lost 5 bases, J lost 5 bases, and 11 bases stayed unmatched. The germline V gene has CDR1 LNHDA and CDR2 SQIVND (reference sequence). This CDR3 is built from 16 residues.